This T cell receptor beta chain is from a study of blood T cell repertoires in COVID-19 (dated by TCRdb to the early 2020s). At the level of the whole study: Samples from collaborators originated in the United States, Italy and Spain and spanned both the acute and convalescent phases of COVID-19. The prospective study material was composed of cDNA or gDNA derived from T cells, B-cell-depleted T cells, or PBMCs. The dataset comprised deeply sampled blood TCRbeta repertoires from subjects exposed to, actively infected with, or recovered from COVID-19. The repertoires were made available in a free public database intended to serve as a resource for research on the immune response to SARS-CoV-2. Samples came from the ongoing ImmuneRACE study (first 160 participants) plus 1,254 subjects from 6 global collaborators. Sample metadata almost always included a de-identified subject ID, COVID-19 status, age in years and sex. HLA class I and class II types, where available, came from metadata supplied by the sample provider rather than from assay-based typing.

There are 15 amino acids in the CDR3, from cysteine to phenylalanine inclusive. Only the CDR3 DNA stays, 45 bases, in frame from base 1. Trimming removed 0 bases from V and 8 bases from J, leaving 14 bases between the germline ends. From a lookup of the germline V gene (reference sequence), CDR1 and CDR2 are LGHDT and YNNKEL. The immunoSEQ Assay, a bias-controlled multiplex PCR, was used to amplify TCRbeta CDR3 regions from genomic DNA. Regarding the original processing steps: Nucleated cell counts per sample were estimated from amplification of reference gene primers within the assay. To quantify the absolute abundance of each unique TCRbeta CDR3 rearrangement, sequence reads were collapsed and filtered. For each sample, productive Simpson clonality was calculated by taking the square root of Simpson's diversity index across productive rearrangements. TCRdb carries this immuneACCESS record with in-frame sequences only. Its versions omit some clonotypes, under half of them owing to an unresolved V gene in the studies checked, with the rest unexplained. From that table come the V and J calls and clone size; the DNA was used to work out D and trimming. The sample profile shows 150,000 to 200,000 clones; around 84% of them were found once. Roughly 19% of the sample is held by the ten biggest clonotypes.

The research as a whole found: How much clinical and demographic metadata was included differed by source and by participant, and the metadata was provided uncurated.

This clone occurred once. Its antigen remains unidentified. No base quality values were provided; no much bigger clone lies one nucleotide off. The collaborating institutions used their own protocols to collect whole blood in K2EDTA tubes. For TCRbeta analysis, collaborators shipped samples in one of three forms: frozen whole blood, isolated PBMCs, or DNA extracted from either of those sample types. This clonotype was sampled from a woman of 80 years or more with acute or convalescent COVID-19. This chain is built from TRBV3-1 (or the pseudogene TRBV3-2) and TRBJ2-1; tentative D gene TRBD2, with 5 bases matching. The source material was peripheral blood. The DNA reads TGTGCCAGCAGCCAAGATTCACTAGGTAGATATGAGCAGTTCTTC. This gives the protein CASSQDSLGRYEQFF.